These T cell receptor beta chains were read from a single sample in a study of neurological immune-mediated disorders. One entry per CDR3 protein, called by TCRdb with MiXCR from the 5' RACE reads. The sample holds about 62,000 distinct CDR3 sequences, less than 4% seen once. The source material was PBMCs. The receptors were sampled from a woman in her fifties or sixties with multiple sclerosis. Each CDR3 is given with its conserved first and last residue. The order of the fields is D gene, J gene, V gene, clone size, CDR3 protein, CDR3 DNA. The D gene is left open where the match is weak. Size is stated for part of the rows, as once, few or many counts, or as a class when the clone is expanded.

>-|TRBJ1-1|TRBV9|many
CASSVGAGTEAFF
TGTGCCAGCAGCGTAGGGGCGGGCACTGAAGCTTTCTTT
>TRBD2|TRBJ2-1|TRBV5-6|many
CASSLAGGSRNEQFF
TGTGCCAGCAGCTTGGCGGGCGGGAGCCGGAATGAGCAGTTCTTC
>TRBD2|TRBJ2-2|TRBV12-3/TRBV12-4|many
CASSLGLAGFVGELFF
TGTGCCAGCAGTTTGGGACTAGCGGGATTTGTCGGGGAGCTGTTTTTT
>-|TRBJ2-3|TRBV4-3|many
CASSQDGSDTQYF
TGCGCCAGCAGCCAAGATGGTTCCGATACGCAGTATTTT
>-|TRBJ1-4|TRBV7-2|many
CASSFSSFNEKLFF
TGTGCCAGCAGCTTTTCCAGTTTTAATGAAAAACTGTTTTTT
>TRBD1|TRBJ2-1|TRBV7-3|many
CASSLGTGGYEQFF
TGTGCCAGCAGCTTAGGGACAGGGGGTTATGAGCAGTTCTTC
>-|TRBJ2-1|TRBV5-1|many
CASSLPGSSYNEQFF
TGCGCCAGCAGCTTGCCGGGTAGCTCCTACAATGAGCAGTTCTTC
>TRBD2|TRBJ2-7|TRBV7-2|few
CASSLALLGTTGYEQYF
TGTGCCAGCAGCTTAGCGCTGTTGGGGACTACAGGATACGAGCAGTACTTC
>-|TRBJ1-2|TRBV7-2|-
CVSSGPGLGYGYTF
TGTGTCAGCAGCGGGCCGGGACTAGGTTATGGCTACACCTTC
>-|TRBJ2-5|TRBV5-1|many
CASSFDSSRETQYF
TGCGCCAGCAGCTTTGACAGTTCCCGGGAGACCCAGTACTTC
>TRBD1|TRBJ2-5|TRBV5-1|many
CASRPNRDRALGETQYF
TGCGCCAGCAGGCCCAACCGGGACAGGGCCTTAGGAGAGACCCAGTACTTC
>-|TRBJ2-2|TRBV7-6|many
CASSLGTVATGELFF
TGTGCCAGCAGCCTTGGGACGGTAGCCACCGGGGAGCTGTTTTTT
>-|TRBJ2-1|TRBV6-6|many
CASSYSGLYNEQFF
TGTGCCAGCAGTTACTCCGGACTTTACAATGAGCAGTTCTTC
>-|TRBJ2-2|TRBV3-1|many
CASSQYTGELFF
TGTGCCAGCAGCCAGTACACCGGGGAGCTGTTTTTT
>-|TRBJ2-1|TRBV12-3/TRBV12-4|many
CASSSGTETYNEQFF
TGTGCCAGCAGTTCGGGGACTGAGACCTACAATGAGCAGTTCTTC
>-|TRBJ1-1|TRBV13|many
CASSPRHRQITDTEAFF
TGTGCCAGCAGCCCTAGACACAGGCAGATAACGGACACTGAAGCTTTCTTT
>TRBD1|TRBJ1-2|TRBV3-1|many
CASSRRDSINYGYTF
TGTGCCAGCAGCCGCCGGGACAGCATTAACTATGGCTACACCTTC
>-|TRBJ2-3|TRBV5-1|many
CASSLQDTQYF
TGCGCCAGCAGCTTGCAAGATACGCAGTATTTT
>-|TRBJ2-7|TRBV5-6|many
CASSLSGTPYEQYF
TGTGCCAGCAGCTTGTCCGGGACTCCTTACGAGCAGTACTTC
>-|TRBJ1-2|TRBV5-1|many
CASSLEYNYGYTF
TGCGCCAGCAGCTTGGAGTATAACTATGGCTACACCTTC
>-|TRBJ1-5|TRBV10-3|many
CAISEQDSNQPQNF
TGTGCCATCAGCGAACAGGATAGCAATCAGCCCCAGAATTTT
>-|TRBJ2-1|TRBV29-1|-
CSVERRYNEQFF
TGCAGCGTTGAGCGAAGATACAATGAGCAGTTCTTC
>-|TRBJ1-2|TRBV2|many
CASREEGGYTF
TGTGCCAGCAGGGAGGAGGGTGGCTACACCTTC
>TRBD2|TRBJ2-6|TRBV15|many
CATSRDRAGGKTGANVLTF
TGTGCCACCAGCAGAGATCGCGCGGGGGGGAAAACTGGGGCCAACGTCCTGACTTTC
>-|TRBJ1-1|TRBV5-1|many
CASSLYPTVGDTEAFF
TGCGCCAGCAGCTTGTACCCCACGGTAGGCGACACTGAAGCTTTCTTT
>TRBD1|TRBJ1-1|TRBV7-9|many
CASSSMTGAEAFF
TGTGCCAGCAGCTCCATGACAGGGGCTGAAGCTTTCTTT
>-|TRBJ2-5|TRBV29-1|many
CSVGQGGETQYF
TGCAGCGTTGGCCAGGGGGGGGAGACCCAGTACTTC